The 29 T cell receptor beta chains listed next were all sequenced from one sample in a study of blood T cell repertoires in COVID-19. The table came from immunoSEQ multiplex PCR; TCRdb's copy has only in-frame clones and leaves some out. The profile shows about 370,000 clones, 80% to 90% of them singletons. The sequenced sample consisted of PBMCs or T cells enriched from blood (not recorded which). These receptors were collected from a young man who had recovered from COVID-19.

DNA for the CDR3: TGTGCCAGCAGCTTACAAGTGGGGCCAAGAAATGAGCAGTTCTTC. Amino acids: CASSLQVGPRNEQFF. This sequence joins TRBV11-2 and TRBJ2-1, with D perhaps TRBD1 (5 bases). The CDR3 is 15 residues long. Germline assignment: CDR1 SGHAT and CDR2 FQNNGV. V was shortened by 2 bases and J by 7 bases, with 15 bases between the two germline ends.

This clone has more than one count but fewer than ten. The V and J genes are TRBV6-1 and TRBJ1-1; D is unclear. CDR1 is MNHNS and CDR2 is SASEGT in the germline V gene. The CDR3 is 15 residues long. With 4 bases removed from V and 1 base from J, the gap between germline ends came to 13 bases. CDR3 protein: CASSGARSPNTEAFF. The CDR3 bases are TGTGCCAGCAGTGGAGCAAGGAGCCCGAACACTGAAGCTTTCTTT.

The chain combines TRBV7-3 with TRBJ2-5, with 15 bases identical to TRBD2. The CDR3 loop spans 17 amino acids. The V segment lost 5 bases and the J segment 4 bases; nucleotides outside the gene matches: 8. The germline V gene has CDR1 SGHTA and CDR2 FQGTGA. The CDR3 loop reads CASSLGLAGGHRETQYF. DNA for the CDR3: TGTGCCAGCAGCCTAGGACTAGCGGGGGGGCATCGAGAGACCCAGTACTTC.

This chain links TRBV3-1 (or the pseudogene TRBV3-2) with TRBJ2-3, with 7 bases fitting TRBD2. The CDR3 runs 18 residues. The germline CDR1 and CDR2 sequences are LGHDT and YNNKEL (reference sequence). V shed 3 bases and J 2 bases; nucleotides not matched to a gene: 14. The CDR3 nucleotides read TGTGCCAGCAGCCAGACCTCGCTTAGCGGGTTTTCCACAGATACGCAGTATTTT. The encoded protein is CASSQTSLSGFSTDTQYF.

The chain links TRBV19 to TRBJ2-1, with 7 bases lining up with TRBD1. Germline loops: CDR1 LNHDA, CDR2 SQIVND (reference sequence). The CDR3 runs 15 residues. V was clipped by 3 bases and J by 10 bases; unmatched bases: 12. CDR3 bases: TGTGCCAGTAGTATCCCCCGGGACAGCCCCTGGGAGCAGTTCTTC. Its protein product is CASSIPRDSPWEQFF.

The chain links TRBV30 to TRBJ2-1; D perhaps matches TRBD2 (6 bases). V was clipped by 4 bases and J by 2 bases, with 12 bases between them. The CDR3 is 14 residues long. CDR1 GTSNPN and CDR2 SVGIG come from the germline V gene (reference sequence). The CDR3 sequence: CAWNRRGTYNEQFF. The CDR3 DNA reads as TGTGCCTGGAATAGGCGGGGTACCTACAATGAGCAGTTCTTC.

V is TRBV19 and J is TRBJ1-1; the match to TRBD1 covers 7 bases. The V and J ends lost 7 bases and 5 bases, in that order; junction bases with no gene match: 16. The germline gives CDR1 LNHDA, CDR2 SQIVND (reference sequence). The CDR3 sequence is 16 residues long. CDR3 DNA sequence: TGTGCCAGTACCTCACGGGACAGATATCGCGGGACTGAAGCTTTCTTT. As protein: CASTSRDRYRGTEAFF.

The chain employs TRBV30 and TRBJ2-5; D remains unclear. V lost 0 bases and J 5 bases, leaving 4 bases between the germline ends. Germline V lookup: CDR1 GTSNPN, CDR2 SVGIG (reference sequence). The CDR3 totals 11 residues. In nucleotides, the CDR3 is TGTGCCTGGAGTGTCGGTGAGACCCAGTACTTC. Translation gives CAWSVGETQYF.

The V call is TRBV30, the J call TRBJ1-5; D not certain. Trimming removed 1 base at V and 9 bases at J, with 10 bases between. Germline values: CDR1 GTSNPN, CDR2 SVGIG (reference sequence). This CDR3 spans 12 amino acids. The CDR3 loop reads CAWSGDGGPQHF. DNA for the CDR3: TGTGCCTGGAGTGGAGACGGCGGGCCCCAGCATTTT. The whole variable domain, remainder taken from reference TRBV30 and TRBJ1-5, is SQTIHQWPATLVQPVGSPLSLECTVEGTSNPNLYWYRQAAGRGLQLLFYSVGIGQISSEVPQNLSASRPQDRQFILSSKKLLLSDSGFYLCAWSGDGGPQHFGDGTRLSIL.

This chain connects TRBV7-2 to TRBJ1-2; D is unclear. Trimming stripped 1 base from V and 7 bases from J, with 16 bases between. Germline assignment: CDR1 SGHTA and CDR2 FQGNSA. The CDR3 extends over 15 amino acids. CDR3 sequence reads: CASSLDAGATSGYTF. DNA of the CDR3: TGTGCCAGCAGCTTAGATGCGGGAGCCACTTCTGGCTACACCTTC.

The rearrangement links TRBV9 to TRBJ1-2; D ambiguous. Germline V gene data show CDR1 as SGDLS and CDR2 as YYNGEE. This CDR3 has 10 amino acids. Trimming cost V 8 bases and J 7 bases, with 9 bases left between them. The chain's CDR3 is CASSGGGYTF. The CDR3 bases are TGTGCCAGTTCCGGTGGTGGCTACACCTTC.

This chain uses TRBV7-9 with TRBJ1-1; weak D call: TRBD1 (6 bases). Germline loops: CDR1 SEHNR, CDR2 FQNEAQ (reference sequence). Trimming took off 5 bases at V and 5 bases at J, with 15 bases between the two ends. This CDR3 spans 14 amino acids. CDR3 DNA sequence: TGTGCCAGCAGCCCACAGGGACGAACAACTGAAGCTTTCTTT. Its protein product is CASSPQGRTTEAFF.

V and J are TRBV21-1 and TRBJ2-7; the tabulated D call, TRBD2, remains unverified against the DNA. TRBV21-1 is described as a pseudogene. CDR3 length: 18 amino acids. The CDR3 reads CASSKGSTSGNFSYEQYF. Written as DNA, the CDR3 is TGTGCCAGCAGCAAAGGGTCTACTAGCGGTAATTTCTCCTACGAGCAGTACTTC.

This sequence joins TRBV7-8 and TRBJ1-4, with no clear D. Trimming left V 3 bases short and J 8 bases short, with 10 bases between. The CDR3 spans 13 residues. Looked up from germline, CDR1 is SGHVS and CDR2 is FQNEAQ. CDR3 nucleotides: TGTGCCAGCAGCTTCAGGAGGCGGGAAAAACTGTTTTTT. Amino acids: CASSFRRREKLFF.

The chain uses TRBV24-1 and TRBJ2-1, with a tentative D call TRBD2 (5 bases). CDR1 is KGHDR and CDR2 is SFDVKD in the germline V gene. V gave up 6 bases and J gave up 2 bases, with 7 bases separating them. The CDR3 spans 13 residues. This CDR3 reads CATSRTPYNEQFF. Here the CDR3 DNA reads TGTGCCACCAGTCGGACTCCCTACAATGAGCAGTTCTTC.

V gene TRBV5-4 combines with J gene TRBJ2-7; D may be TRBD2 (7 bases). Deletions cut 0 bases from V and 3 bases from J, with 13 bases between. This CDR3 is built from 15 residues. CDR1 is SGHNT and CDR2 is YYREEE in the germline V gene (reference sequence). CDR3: CASSLDRGAGYEQYF. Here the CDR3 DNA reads TGTGCCAGCAGCTTGGATCGGGGGGCGGGCTACGAGCAGTACTTC.

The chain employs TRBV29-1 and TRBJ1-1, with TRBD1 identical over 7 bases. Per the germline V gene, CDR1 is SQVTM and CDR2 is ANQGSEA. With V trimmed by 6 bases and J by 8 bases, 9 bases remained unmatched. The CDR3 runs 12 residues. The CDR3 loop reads CSVRDRLNEAFF. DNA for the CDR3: TGCAGCGTGAGGGACAGACTGAACGAAGCTTTCTTT.

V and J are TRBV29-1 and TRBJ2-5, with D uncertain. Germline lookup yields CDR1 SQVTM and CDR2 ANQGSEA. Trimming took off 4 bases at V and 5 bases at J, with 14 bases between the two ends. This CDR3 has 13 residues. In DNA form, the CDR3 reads TGCAGCGTTGTCCATTCGGAGAGGGAGACCCAGTACTTC. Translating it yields CSVVHSERETQYF.

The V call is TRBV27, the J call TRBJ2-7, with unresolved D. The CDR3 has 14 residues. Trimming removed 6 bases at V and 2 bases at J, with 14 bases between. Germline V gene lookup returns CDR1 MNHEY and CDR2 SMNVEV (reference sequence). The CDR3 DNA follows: TGTGCCAGCAGCCGACTCCTCCCCCCCTACGAGCAGTACTTC. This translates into CASSRLLPPYEQYF.

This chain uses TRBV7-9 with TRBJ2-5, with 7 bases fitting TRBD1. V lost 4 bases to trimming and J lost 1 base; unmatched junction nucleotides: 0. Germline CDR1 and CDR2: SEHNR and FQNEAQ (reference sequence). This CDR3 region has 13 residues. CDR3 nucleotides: TGTGCCAGCAGCTGGACAGGCCAAGAGACCCAGTACTTC. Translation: CASSWTGQETQYF.

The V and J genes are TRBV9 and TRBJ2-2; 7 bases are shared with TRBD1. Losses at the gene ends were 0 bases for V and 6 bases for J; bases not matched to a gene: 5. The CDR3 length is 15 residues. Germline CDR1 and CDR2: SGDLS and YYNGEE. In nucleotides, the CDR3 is TGTGCCAGCAGCGTAGCTACGAGGGGGCCCGGGGAGCTGTTTTTT. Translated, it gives CASSVATRGPGELFF.

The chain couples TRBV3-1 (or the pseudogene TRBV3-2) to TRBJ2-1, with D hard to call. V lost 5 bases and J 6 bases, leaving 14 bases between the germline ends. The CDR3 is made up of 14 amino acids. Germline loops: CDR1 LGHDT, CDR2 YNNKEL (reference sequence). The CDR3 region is CASSSASHINEQFF. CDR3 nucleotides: TGTGCCAGCAGCTCCGCTAGTCACATCAATGAGCAGTTCTTC.

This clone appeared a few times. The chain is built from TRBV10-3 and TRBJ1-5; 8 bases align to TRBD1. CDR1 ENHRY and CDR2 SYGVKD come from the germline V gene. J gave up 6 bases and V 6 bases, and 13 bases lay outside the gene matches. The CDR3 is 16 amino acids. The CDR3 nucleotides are TGTGCCATCAGCCCCAACCCTACAGGGGGTGGTCAGCCCCAGCATTTT. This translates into CAISPNPTGGGQPQHF.

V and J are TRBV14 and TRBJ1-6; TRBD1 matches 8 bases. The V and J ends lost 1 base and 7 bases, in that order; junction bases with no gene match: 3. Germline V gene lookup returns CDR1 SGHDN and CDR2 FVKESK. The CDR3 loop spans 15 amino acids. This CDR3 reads CASSQVAGGNSPLHF. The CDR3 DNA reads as TGTGCCAGCAGCCAAGTCGCAGGGGGCAATTCACCCCTCCACTTT.

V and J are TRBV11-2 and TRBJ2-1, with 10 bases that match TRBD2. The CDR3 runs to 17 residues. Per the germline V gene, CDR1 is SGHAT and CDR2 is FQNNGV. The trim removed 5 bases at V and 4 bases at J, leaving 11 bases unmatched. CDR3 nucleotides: TGTGCCAGCAGCCGGACTAGCGGATCTACCCTTTACAATGAGCAGTTCTTC. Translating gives CASSRTSGSTLYNEQFF.

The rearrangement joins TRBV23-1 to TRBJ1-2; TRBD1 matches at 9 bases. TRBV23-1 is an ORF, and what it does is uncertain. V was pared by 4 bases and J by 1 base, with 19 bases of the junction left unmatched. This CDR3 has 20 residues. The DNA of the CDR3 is TGCGCCAGCAGTCCTCCACGATTGGGACAGGGAGGATGGGGTAACTATGGCTACACCTTC. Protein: CASSPPRLGQGGWGNYGYTF.

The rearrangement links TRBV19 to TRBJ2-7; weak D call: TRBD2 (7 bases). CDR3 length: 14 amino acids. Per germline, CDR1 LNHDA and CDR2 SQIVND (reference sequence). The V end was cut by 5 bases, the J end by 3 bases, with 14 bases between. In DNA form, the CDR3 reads TGTGCCAGTAGTTCGGGGGGCGCAGGCTACGAGCAGTACTTC. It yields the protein CASSSGGAGYEQYF.

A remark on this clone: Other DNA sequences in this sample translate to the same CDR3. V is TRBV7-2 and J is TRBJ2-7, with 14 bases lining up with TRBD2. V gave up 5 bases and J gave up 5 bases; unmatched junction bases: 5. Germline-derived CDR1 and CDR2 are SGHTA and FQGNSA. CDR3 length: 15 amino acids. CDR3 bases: TGTGCCAGCAGCCCGCTGGGACTAGCGGGGGACGAGCAGTACTTC. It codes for CASSPLGLAGDEQYF.

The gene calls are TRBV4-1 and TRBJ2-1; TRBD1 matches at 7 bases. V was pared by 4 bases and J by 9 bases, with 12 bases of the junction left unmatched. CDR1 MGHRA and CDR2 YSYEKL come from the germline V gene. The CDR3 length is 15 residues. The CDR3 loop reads CASSPGQGVGSEQFF. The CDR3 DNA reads TGCGCCAGCAGCCCCGGGCAGGGGGTAGGGAGTGAGCAGTTCTTC.